A selection of T cell receptor beta chains follows, all from one sample in a study of cytomegalovirus exposure and HLA in healthy donors. Only in-frame clones appear in the TCRdb table, and some are missing; sequencing was by immunoSEQ multiplex PCR. The sample has 100,000 to 150,000 clones, and its top ten clones hold under 2%. The sequenced sample consisted of PBMCs. The receptors come from a man between 18 and 35 years old in good health and CMV-seronegative. CDR3s include the opening cysteine and the closing phenylalanine or tryptophan. Each record gives: V gene, J gene, D gene, CDR3 protein, CDR3 DNA. The D gene is left open where the match is weak.

v_gene: TRBV7-2; j_gene: TRBJ1-1; d_gene: .; CDR3aa: CASSLTGNTEAFF; CDR3nt: TGTGCCAGCAGCTTAACGGGGAACACTGAAGCTTTCTTT
v_gene: TRBV30; j_gene: TRBJ1-4; d_gene: TRBD1; CDR3aa: CAWAPLFDRGLEKLFF; CDR3nt: TGTGCCTGGGCCCCCCTTTTCGACAGGGGCCTTGAAAAACTGTTTTTT
v_gene: TRBV5-1; j_gene: TRBJ2-2; d_gene: TRBD1; CDR3aa: CASSWTGASGELFF; CDR3nt: TGCGCCAGCAGCTGGACAGGGGCGTCCGGGGAGCTGTTTTTT
v_gene: TRBV5-6; j_gene: TRBJ1-6; d_gene: .; CDR3aa: CASSLESQGSSYNSPLHF; CDR3nt: TGTGCCAGCAGCTTGGAATCGCAGGGAAGCTCCTATAATTCACCCCTCCACTTT
v_gene: TRBV2; j_gene: TRBJ1-1; d_gene: .; CDR3aa: CASSERVAGNTEAFF; CDR3nt: TGTGCCAGCAGTGAACGCGTGGCAGGGAACACTGAAGCTTTCTTT
v_gene: TRBV14; j_gene: TRBJ2-5; d_gene: .; CDR3aa: CASSVWTGGAQETQYF; CDR3nt: TGTGCCAGCAGCGTATGGACGGGCGGGGCTCAAGAGACCCAGTACTTC
v_gene: TRBV4-1; j_gene: TRBJ1-5; d_gene: .; CDR3aa: CASSPRHSYSNQPQHF; CDR3nt: TGCGCCAGCAGCCCCCGACACTCCTATAGCAATCAGCCCCAGCATTTT
v_gene: TRBV7-2; j_gene: TRBJ1-5; d_gene: .; CDR3aa: CASSFAGLSNQPQHF; CDR3nt: TGTGCCAGCAGCTTTGCAGGGCTGAGCAATCAGCCCCAGCATTTT
v_gene: TRBV11-3; j_gene: TRBJ1-1; d_gene: .; CDR3aa: CASSLNQGGTEAFF; CDR3nt: TGTGCCAGCAGCTTAAATCAGGGAGGGACTGAAGCTTTCTTT
v_gene: TRBV29-1; j_gene: TRBJ2-7; d_gene: TRBD1; CDR3aa: CSVEEGQGGQRHF; CDR3nt: TGCAGCGTTGAGGAGGGACAGGGCGGTCAGCGGCACTTC
v_gene: TRBV7-9; j_gene: TRBJ1-1; d_gene: .; CDR3aa: CASSESSGTEAFF; CDR3nt: TGTGCCAGCAGCGAATCCTCGGGGACTGAAGCTTTCTTT
v_gene: TRBV2; j_gene: TRBJ1-1; d_gene: TRBD1; CDR3aa: CASGGQGYTEAFF; CDR3nt: TGTGCCAGCGGGGGACAGGGGTACACTGAAGCTTTCTTT
v_gene: TRBV30; j_gene: TRBJ1-2; d_gene: .; CDR3aa: CALSSTGGYTF; CDR3nt: TGTGCCCTCTCGTCGACAGGTGGCTACACCTTC
v_gene: TRBV5-1; j_gene: TRBJ2-1; d_gene: TRBD2; CDR3aa: CASSAGLAGGLYNEQFF; CDR3nt: TGCGCCAGCAGCGCCGGACTAGCGGGAGGGCTCTACAATGAGCAGTTCTTC
v_gene: TRBV6-6; j_gene: TRBJ2-5; d_gene: TRBD2; CDR3aa: CASSGGGLETQYF; CDR3nt: TGTGCCAGCAGTGGGGGGGGATTAGAGACCCAGTACTTC
v_gene: TRBV28; j_gene: TRBJ2-3; d_gene: .; CDR3aa: CASSLPGTPDTQYF; CDR3nt: TGTGCCAGCAGTTTACCCGGGACTCCAGATACGCAGTATTTT
v_gene: TRBV7-7; j_gene: TRBJ2-2; d_gene: .; CDR3aa: CASSLGVSGTGELFF; CDR3nt: TGTGCTAGCAGCCTCGGGGTTTCCGGCACCGGGGAGCTGTTTTTT
v_gene: TRBV2; j_gene: TRBJ1-1; d_gene: .; CDR3aa: CASTEQRTEAFF; CDR3nt: TGTGCCAGCACGGAGCAGCGGACTGAAGCTTTCTTT
v_gene: TRBV27; j_gene: TRBJ2-2; d_gene: .; CDR3aa: CASSPGEGAIGELFF; CDR3nt: TGTGCCAGCAGTCCGGGAGAGGGGGCTATCGGGGAGCTGTTTTTT
v_gene: TRBV19; j_gene: TRBJ1-5; d_gene: .; CDR3aa: CASSMARGPRPQHF; CDR3nt: TGTGCCAGTAGTATGGCCAGGGGCCCTCGGCCCCAGCATTTT
v_gene: TRBV7-9; j_gene: TRBJ2-7; d_gene: TRBD1; CDR3aa: CASSEQPSGQLDEQYF; CDR3nt: TGTGCCAGCAGCGAACAGCCCTCGGGACAGCTAGACGAGCAGTACTTC
v_gene: TRBV30; j_gene: TRBJ2-7; d_gene: .; CDR3aa: CAWSVRGTVSYEQYF; CDR3nt: TGTGCCTGGAGTGTACGCGGGACGGTGTCCTACGAGCAGTACTTC
v_gene: TRBV6-5; j_gene: TRBJ2-5; d_gene: .; CDR3aa: CASSYLGSQETQYF; CDR3nt: TGTGCCAGCAGTTACCTAGGAAGCCAAGAGACCCAGTACTTC
v_gene: TRBV7-2; j_gene: TRBJ2-7; d_gene: .; CDR3aa: CASSLGRLSGYEQYF; CDR3nt: TGTGCCAGCAGCTTGGGCCGCCTAAGCGGGTACGAGCAGTACTTC
v_gene: TRBV6-5; j_gene: TRBJ2-3; d_gene: TRBD2; CDR3aa: CASSWTASGGKDTQYF; CDR3nt: TGTGCCAGCAGTTGGACAGCTAGCGGGGGTAAAGATACGCAGTATTTT
v_gene: TRBV6-6; j_gene: TRBJ1-1; d_gene: TRBD1; CDR3aa: CASSGTANTEAFF; CDR3nt: TGTGCCAGCAGTGGGACAGCGAACACTGAAGCTTTCTTT
v_gene: TRBV13; j_gene: TRBJ1-2; d_gene: TRBD1; CDR3aa: CASSPRTGGKPDYGYTF; CDR3nt: TGTGCCAGCAGCCCCCGGACAGGGGGCAAACCGGACTATGGCTACACCTTC
v_gene: TRBV7-9; j_gene: TRBJ1-2; d_gene: TRBD1; CDR3aa: CASTLQGAQYGYTF; CDR3nt: TGTGCCAGCACCCTTCAGGGGGCCCAATATGGCTACACCTTC
v_gene: TRBV7-8; j_gene: TRBJ2-7; d_gene: TRBD2; CDR3aa: CASSLDLAGVTYEQYF; CDR3nt: TGTGCCAGCAGCTTAGATCTGGCGGGAGTAACCTACGAGCAGTACTTC
v_gene: TRBV11-3; j_gene: TRBJ2-7; d_gene: .; CDR3aa: CASSLAYMSYEQYF; CDR3nt: TGTGCCAGCAGCTTAGCGTACATGTCCTACGAGCAGTACTTC
v_gene: TRBV10-2; j_gene: TRBJ2-1; d_gene: TRBD2; CDR3aa: CASSERDYGGEQFF; CDR3nt: TGCGCCAGCAGTGAGAGGGACTACGGAGGTGAGCAGTTCTTC
v_gene: TRBV15; j_gene: TRBJ2-3; d_gene: .; CDR3aa: CATSRDGAGYTDTQYF; CDR3nt: TGTGCCACCAGCAGAGATGGGGCGGGGTACACAGATACGCAGTATTTT
v_gene: TRBV4-1; j_gene: TRBJ2-3; d_gene: .; CDR3aa: CASSQRGPAARDTQYF; CDR3nt: TGCGCCAGCAGCCAAAGAGGGCCCGCCGCGAGAGATACGCAGTATTTT
v_gene: TRBV5-4; j_gene: TRBJ2-1; d_gene: TRBD2; CDR3aa: CASSRLAGGGDEQFF; CDR3nt: TGTGCCAGCAGCCGACTAGCGGGGGGAGGGGATGAGCAGTTCTTC
v_gene: TRBV5-1; j_gene: TRBJ2-1; d_gene: TRBD1; CDR3aa: CASSPTGALGNEQFF; CDR3nt: TGCGCCAGCAGCCCGACAGGGGCATTAGGGAATGAGCAGTTCTTC
v_gene: TRBV9; j_gene: TRBJ2-7; d_gene: .; CDR3aa: CASSGGISYEQYF; CDR3nt: TGTGCCAGCAGCGGAGGGATCTCCTACGAGCAGTACTTC
v_gene: TRBV19; j_gene: TRBJ1-1; d_gene: .; CDR3aa: CASSIVAGTEAFF; CDR3nt: TGTGCCAGTAGTATAGTCGCGGGGACTGAAGCTTTCTTT
v_gene: TRBV9; j_gene: TRBJ2-2; d_gene: .; CDR3aa: CASSSTGTPGELFF; CDR3nt: TGTGCCAGCAGCTCTACAGGGACCCCCGGGGAGCTGTTTTTT
v_gene: TRBV4-3; j_gene: TRBJ1-1; d_gene: .; CDR3aa: CASNRDNRHTEAFF; CDR3nt: TGCGCCAGCAACCGGGACAACCGACACACTGAAGCTTTCTTT
v_gene: TRBV9; j_gene: TRBJ2-7; d_gene: TRBD2; CDR3aa: CASSQGLAGAYEQYF; CDR3nt: TGTGCCAGCAGCCAAGGACTAGCGGGAGCCTACGAGCAGTACTTC
v_gene: TRBV4-1; j_gene: TRBJ1-1; d_gene: .; CDR3aa: CASSQVLGMGTEAFF; CDR3nt: TGCGCCAGCAGCCAAGTTCTGGGCATGGGCACTGAAGCTTTCTTT
v_gene: TRBV28; j_gene: TRBJ1-1; d_gene: TRBD1; CDR3aa: CASSLPSGGRGEAFF; CDR3nt: TGTGCCAGCAGTTTACCCTCAGGGGGCAGGGGTGAAGCTTTCTTT
v_gene: TRBV27; j_gene: TRBJ2-1; d_gene: TRBD2; CDR3aa: CASSPGGEQFF; CDR3nt: TGTGCCAGCAGCCCCGGGGGGGAGCAGTTCTTC
v_gene: TRBV5-1; j_gene: TRBJ2-7; d_gene: TRBD1; CDR3aa: CASSRTGFSHEQYF; CDR3nt: TGCGCCAGCAGCAGGACAGGGTTTTCCCACGAGCAGTACTTC
v_gene: TRBV9; j_gene: TRBJ1-5; d_gene: .; CDR3aa: CASSVAGHPNQPQHF; CDR3nt: TGTGCCAGCAGCGTAGCAGGACACCCGAATCAGCCCCAGCATTTT
v_gene: TRBV7-6; j_gene: TRBJ2-3; d_gene: .; CDR3aa: CASSLVAGSTDTQYF; CDR3nt: TGTGCCAGCAGCTTAGTGGCGGGCAGCACAGATACGCAGTATTTT
v_gene: TRBV6-5; j_gene: TRBJ2-7; d_gene: .; CDR3aa: CASSYMAGLLRDEQYF; CDR3nt: TGTGCCAGCAGTTACATGGCGGGGCTACTCCGCGACGAGCAGTACTTC
v_gene: TRBV30; j_gene: TRBJ1-4; d_gene: TRBD1; CDR3aa: CAWSPGQGSNEKLFF; CDR3nt: TGTGCCTGGAGTCCGGGACAGGGGTCTAATGAAAAACTGTTTTTT
v_gene: TRBV4-3; j_gene: TRBJ2-7; d_gene: .; CDR3aa: CASSQEPTDYEQYF; CDR3nt: TGCGCCAGCAGCCAAGAGCCGACAGATTACGAGCAGTACTTC
v_gene: TRBV28; j_gene: TRBJ2-4; d_gene: TRBD1; CDR3aa: CASSNTGARRNIQYF; CDR3nt: TGTGCCAGCTCAAACACAGGGGCGCGGAGAAACATTCAGTACTTC
v_gene: TRBV5-1; j_gene: TRBJ1-5; d_gene: TRBD1; CDR3aa: CASSLGGQGNQPQHF; CDR3nt: TGCGCCAGCAGCTTGGGGGGACAGGGCAATCAGCCCCAGCATTTT
v_gene: TRBV7-8; j_gene: TRBJ2-7; d_gene: .; CDR3aa: CASSPLTGPYEQYF; CDR3nt: TGTGCCAGCAGCCCGCTGACAGGCCCCTACGAGCAGTACTTC
v_gene: TRBV6-6; j_gene: TRBJ1-1; d_gene: .; CDR3aa: CASRAGGLAFF; CDR3nt: TGTGCCAGCAGGGCGGGGGGGCTAGCTTTCTTT
v_gene: TRBV6-5; j_gene: TRBJ1-1; d_gene: .; CDR3aa: CASSYSSSGGGTEAFF; CDR3nt: TGTGCCAGCAGTTACTCGTCCTCCGGCGGCGGAACTGAAGCTTTCTTT